Each of the 22 T cell receptor beta chains below was sequenced from the same sample in a study of blood T cell repertoires in COVID-19 (dated by TCRdb to 2020 to 2022). The method was the immunoSEQ multiplex PCR assay. This immuneACCESS table, as held by TCRdb, lists in-frame sequences with V and J called but not all clones. Of the missing ones, under half trace to an unresolved V gene in checked studies; the others have no known cause. In all, the sample holds about 27,000 clones, and over 75% of those were seen once. The biggest ten clones account for around 69% of the sample. Sample: peripheral blood. The receptors come from a man in his sixties or seventies with acute or convalescent COVID-19.

This clone has just one count. The gene calls are TRBV18 and TRBJ1-1; D not resolved. Deletions cut 2 bases from V and 4 bases from J, with 8 bases between. This CDR3 has 13 residues. Per germline, CDR1 KGHSH and CDR2 LQKENI. This CDR3 reads CASSPELTTEAFF. The DNA of the CDR3 is TGTGCCAGCTCACCAGAACTCACCACTGAAGCTTTCTTT.

The CDR3 reads CASSFTQGRRDYGYTF. CDR3 nucleotide sequence: TGTGCCAGCAGTTTTACCCAGGGGCGTAGGGACTATGGCTACACCTTC. The V and J genes are TRBV28 and TRBJ1-2, with a tentative D call TRBD1 (6 bases). With 3 bases removed from V and 3 bases from J, the gap between germline ends came to 17 bases. There are 16 residues in the CDR3. The germline V gene has CDR1 MDHEN and CDR2 SYDVKM.

This clone was seen a handful of times. The V call is TRBV29-1, the J call TRBJ1-1, with TRBD1 identical over 10 bases. The germline V gene has CDR1 SQVTM and CDR2 ANQGSEA. This CDR3 has 13 amino acids. The V segment lost 6 bases and the J segment 3 bases; nucleotides outside the gene matches: 4. The CDR3 nucleotides are TGCAGCGTCGGGACAGGGGTCGACACTGAAGCTTTCTTT. It yields the protein CSVGTGVDTEAFF.

The J gene is TRBJ1-6, the V gene TRBV28; TRBD1 matches at 7 bases. This CDR3 is 15 amino acids long. CDR1 and CDR2 (germline): MDHEN, SYDVKM. V shed 5 bases and J 9 bases; nucleotides not matched to a gene: 10. The CDR3 reads CASSPTRQGGSPLHF. CDR3 DNA: TGTGCCAGCAGTCCCACCCGGCAGGGGGGTTCACCCCTCCACTTT.

This sequence joins TRBV2 and TRBJ2-1; D remains unclear. Germline loops: CDR1 SNHLY, CDR2 FYNNEI. The CDR3 has 13 residues. The V end lost 4 bases, the J end lost 3 bases, and 7 bases lay between the germline ends. CDR3 sequence reads: CASSVLSYNEQFF. Written as DNA, the CDR3 is TGTGCCAGCAGTGTACTTAGCTACAATGAGCAGTTCTTC.

The chain joins TRBV27 to TRBJ1-5, with 9 bases identical to TRBD1. The CDR3 length is 16 residues. V dropped 5 bases and J dropped 4; count of bases not matched to a gene: 9. Looked up from germline, CDR1 is MNHEY and CDR2 is SMNVEV (reference sequence). The CDR3 reads CASSPISGTGNQPQHF. The CDR3 region has the DNA TGTGCCAGCAGTCCTATCTCCGGGACAGGGAATCAGCCCCAGCATTTT.

The chain uses TRBV18 and TRBJ2-5; TRBD2 is a possible D gene (6 bases). Germline V gene data show CDR1 as KGHSH and CDR2 as LQKENI. The V and J ends lost 0 bases and 9 bases respectively, with 14 bases between them. This CDR3 spans 14 amino acids. CDR3 DNA sequence: TGTGCCAGCTCACCACCGGACGAGCGGAGGGCCCAGTACTTC. It specifies CASSPPDERRAQYF. The entire variable domain, with the rest obtained from reference TRBV18 and TRBJ2-5, is as follows: NAGVMQNPRHLVRRRGQEARLRCSPMKGHSHVYWYRQLPEEGLKFMVYLQKENIIDESGMPKERFSAEFPKEGPSILRIQQVVRGDSAAYFCASSPPDERRAQYFGPGTRLLVL.

The chain carries TRBV28 and TRBJ1-1; weak D call: TRBD1 (6 bases). This CDR3 region has 14 residues. Germline assignment: CDR1 MDHEN and CDR2 SYDVKM. The CDR3 reads CAAGAGALNTEAFF. DNA of the CDR3: TGTGCGGCGGGGGCAGGGGCACTGAACACTGAAGCTTTCTTT.

V usage is TRBV5-1 and J usage is TRBJ2-1, with a tentative D call TRBD2 (5 bases). Germline assignment: CDR1 SGHRS and CDR2 YFSETQ. The CDR3 has 16 amino acids. V lost 6 bases to trimming and J lost 0 bases, with 16 bases between them. The CDR3: CASTSEGGSSYNEQFF. In DNA form, the CDR3 reads TGCGCCAGCACGTCGGAAGGAGGAAGCTCCTACAATGAGCAGTTCTTC.

The chain carries TRBV7-2 and TRBJ2-3; perhaps TRBD2 as D (6 bases). The ends were cut back, 4 bases at V and 4 bases at J, with 12 bases in the middle. The germline V gene has CDR1 SGHTA and CDR2 FQGNSA. The CDR3 runs 14 residues. CDR3 nucleotides: TGTGCCAGCAGCTCACGGAGGGGCCCAGATACGCAGTATTTT. It yields the protein CASSSRRGPDTQYF.

The chain recombines TRBV9 with TRBJ2-3; 13 nucleotides match TRBD2. With V trimmed by 2 bases and J by 6 bases, 3 bases remained unmatched. This CDR3 comprises 15 residues. CDR1 SGDLS and CDR2 YYNGEE come from the germline V gene. The CDR3 here is CASSVGTSGTDTQYF. Here the CDR3 DNA reads TGTGCCAGCAGCGTGGGGACTAGCGGGACGGATACGCAGTATTTT.

This chain connects TRBV4-1 to TRBJ2-3, with a weak D call TRBD1 (6 bases). Trimming shortened V by 4 bases and J by 1 base, and 15 bases separated the two germline ends. The CDR3 sequence is 16 residues long. Per the germline V gene, CDR1 is MGHRA and CDR2 is YSYEKL. The CDR3 reads CASSPSMYRGTDTQYF. CDR3 in DNA: TGCGCCAGCAGCCCAAGTATGTACAGGGGCACAGATACGCAGTATTTT.

This clone turned up a few times. This chain joins TRBV4-1 and TRBJ2-7, with TRBD1 as a possible D gene (7 bases). The germline CDR1 and CDR2 sequences are MGHRA and YSYEKL. V lost 1 base and J 5 bases, leaving 12 bases between the germline ends. The CDR3 totals 14 residues. The CDR3 is CASSQAGGIHEQYF. In DNA form, the CDR3 reads TGCGCCAGCAGCCAAGCAGGGGGGATCCACGAGCAGTACTTC.

This chain connects TRBV30 to TRBJ1-6, with D tentatively TRBD1 (6 bases). V dropped 6 bases and J dropped 5 bases, with 11 bases sitting between them. This CDR3 contains 13 residues. Germline CDR1 and CDR2: GTSNPN and SVGIG (reference sequence). The CDR3, as DNA: TGTGCCTGCCGACAGGTTGATAATTCACCCCTCCACTTT. Its translation is CACRQVDNSPLHF.

V is TRBV20-1 and J is TRBJ1-5; D ambiguous. The length of the CDR3 is 14 residues. V was shortened by 3 bases and J by 3 bases, with 12 bases between the two germline ends. CDR1 DFQATT and CDR2 SNEGSKA come from the germline V gene (reference sequence). The CDR3 DNA reads as TGCAGTGCTAGTCGTGGCCAGGTCAATCAGCCCCAGCATTTT. Translating gives CSASRGQVNQPQHF.

The chain employs TRBV29-1 and TRBJ1-1; the D gene is possibly TRBD1 (5 bases). This CDR3 comprises 13 residues. Per germline, CDR1 SQVTM and CDR2 ANQGSEA. V was clipped by 3 bases and J by 3 bases, with 11 bases between them. The CDR3: CSVDEGAYTEAFF. The CDR3 nucleotides are TGCAGCGTTGACGAAGGGGCGTACACTGAAGCTTTCTTT.

The chain couples TRBV12-3 or TRBV12-4 to TRBJ1-1; D is unresolved. The CDR3 length is 13 residues. Trimming cost V 3 bases and J 4 bases, with 9 bases left between them. The chain's CDR3 is CASSFNGGTEAFF. The CDR3 nucleotides read TGTGCCAGCAGTTTTAATGGCGGCACTGAAGCTTTCTTT.

This chain uses TRBV6-2 or TRBV6-3 with TRBJ2-1, with TRBD2 matching 8 bases. With V trimmed by 0 bases and J by 0 bases, 10 bases remained unmatched. Germline CDR1 reads MNHEY; CDR2 reads SVGEGT. This CDR3 is 19 amino acids long. The CDR3 nucleotides read TGTGCCAGCAGTTACTCGAGATTGGCGGGAGGATCCTCCTACAATGAGCAGTTCTTC. The encoded protein is CASSYSRLAGGSSYNEQFF.

This clone came up a few times. This chain uses TRBV28 with TRBJ1-4, with TRBD1 as a possible D gene (6 bases). This CDR3 contains 13 residues. Deletions cut 7 bases from V and 6 bases from J, with 12 bases between. Germline V gene sequence: CDR1 MDHEN, CDR2 SYDVKM. CDR3 amino acids: CASTGGAHEKLFF. The CDR3 bases are TGTGCCAGCACCGGGGGGGCCCATGAAAAACTGTTTTTT.

This sequence joins TRBV11-3 and TRBJ1-1; D not certain. V was clipped by 5 bases and J by 4 bases, with 11 bases between them. This CDR3 has 13 amino acids. Germline assignment: CDR1 SGHNT and CDR2 YENEEA. CDR3: CASSVRSGTEAFF. In nucleotides, the CDR3 is TGTGCCAGCAGCGTCAGATCGGGCACTGAAGCTTTCTTT. Complete variable domain (other parts from reference TRBV11-3 and TRBJ1-1): EAGVVQSPRYKIIEKKQPVAFWCNPISGHNTLYWYLQNLGQGPELLIRYENEEAVDDSQLPKDRFSAERLKGVDSTLKIQPAELGDSAVYLCASSVRSGTEAFFGQGTRLTVV.

The chain joins TRBV27 to TRBJ1-6; 7 positions agree with TRBD1. The ends lost 2 bases at V and 5 bases at J; junction bases unmatched: 6. Per germline, CDR1 MNHEY and CDR2 SMNVEV (reference sequence). The CDR3 length is 16 residues. In DNA, the CDR3 is TGTGCCAGCAGTTTAGGAGGGGGCTCTAATAATTCACCCCTCCACTTT. It specifies CASSLGGGSNNSPLHF.

This rearrangement joins TRBV7-2 to TRBJ1-5; no clear D gene. The CDR3 runs 13 residues. CDR1 is SGHTA, CDR2 FQGNSA, per germline. Trimming left V 1 base short and J 5 bases short, with 6 bases between. The CDR3 here is CASSLEGDQPQHF. The DNA of the CDR3 is TGTGCCAGCAGCTTAGAAGGAGATCAGCCCCAGCATTTT. Full variable domain (missing parts from reference TRBV7-2 and TRBJ1-5): GAGVSQSPSNKVTEKGKDVELRCDPISGHTALYWYRQSLGQGLEFLIYFQGNSAPDKSGLPSDRFSAERTGGSVSTLTIQRTQQEDSAVYLCASSLEGDQPQHFGDGTRLSIL.